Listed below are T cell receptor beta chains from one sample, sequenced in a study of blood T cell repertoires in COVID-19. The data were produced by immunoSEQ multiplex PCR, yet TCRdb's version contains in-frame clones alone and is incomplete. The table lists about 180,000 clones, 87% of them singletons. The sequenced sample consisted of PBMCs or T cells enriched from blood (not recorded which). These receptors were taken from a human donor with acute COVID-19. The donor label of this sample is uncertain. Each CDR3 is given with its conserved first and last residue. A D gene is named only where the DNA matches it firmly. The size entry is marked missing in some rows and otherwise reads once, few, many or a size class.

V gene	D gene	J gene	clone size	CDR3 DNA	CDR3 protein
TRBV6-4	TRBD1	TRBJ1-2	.	TGTGCCAGCAGTGACGGGCCGGGACAGGGGGGTTTTTCCTATGGCTACACCTTC	CASSDGPGQGGFSYGYTF
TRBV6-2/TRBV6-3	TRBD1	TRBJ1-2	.	TGTGCCAGCAGCAAACTAAGACAGGGGAACCCCTATGGCTACACCTTC	CASSKLRQGNPYGYTF
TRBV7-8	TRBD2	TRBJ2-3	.	TGTGCCAGCAGCCCTCGACTAGCGGGGGGGCGGGCAGATACGCAGTATTTT	CASSPRLAGGRADTQYF
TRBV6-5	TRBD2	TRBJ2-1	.	TGTGCCAGCAGACGAACGGGACTAGCTTACAATGAGCAGTTCTTC	CASRRTGLAYNEQFF
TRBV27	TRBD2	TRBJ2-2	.	TGTGCCAGCAGTTCCGGTGTAGCGGGGAACACCGGGGAGCTGTTTTTT	CASSSGVAGNTGELFF
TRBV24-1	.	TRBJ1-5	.	TGTGCCACCAGTAGCGACAGGAGCAATCAGCCCCAGCATTTT	CATSSDRSNQPQHF
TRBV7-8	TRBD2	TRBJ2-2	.	TGTGCCAGCAGCTTAGTTTCCGGGGGGGTCGCGAACACCGGGGAGCTGTTTTTT	CASSLVSGGVANTGELFF
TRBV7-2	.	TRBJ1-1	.	TGTGCCAGCAGTCGCAGTTCGAACACTGAAGCTTTCTTT	CASSRSSNTEAFF
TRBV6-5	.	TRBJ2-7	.	TGTGCCAGCAGCGCCATAGCGACCGAGCAGTACTTC	CASSAIATEQYF
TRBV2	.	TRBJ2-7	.	TGTGCCAGCAGGACGTCAGGGGTAGCCTACGAGCAGTACTTC	CASRTSGVAYEQYF
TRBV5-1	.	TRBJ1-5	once	TGCGCCAGCAGCTTGGGGGGGCAAAATCAGCCCCAGCATTTT	CASSLGGQNQPQHF
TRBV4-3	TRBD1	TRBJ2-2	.	TGCGCCAGCAGCCAAGATGCCAGGGGGCTGAACACCGGGGAGCTGTTTTTT	CASSQDARGLNTGELFF
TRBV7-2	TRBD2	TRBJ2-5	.	TGTGCCAGCAGCCGTCATAGCGGGGGGATCCAAGAGACCCAGTACTTC	CASSRHSGGIQETQYF
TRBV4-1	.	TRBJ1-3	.	TGCGCCAGCAGCCAAGATCAGAGAGGAGCGGCTGGAAACACCATATATTTT	CASSQDQRGAAGNTIYF
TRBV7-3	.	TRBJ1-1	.	TGTGCCAGCAGCTTAAATGTACAGGCTGAAGCTTTCTTT	CASSLNVQAEAFF
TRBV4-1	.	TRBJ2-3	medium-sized	TGCGCCAGCAGCCCTGGCGGGGGCACAGATACGCAGTATTTT	CASSPGGGTDTQYF
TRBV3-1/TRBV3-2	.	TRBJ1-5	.	TGTGCCAGCAGCCTCGGGGGGATGGGTCAGCCCCAGCATTTT	CASSLGGMGQPQHF
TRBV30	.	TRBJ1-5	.	TGTGCCTGGAGTGGGCGCGGTCAGCCCCAGCATTTT	CAWSGRGQPQHF
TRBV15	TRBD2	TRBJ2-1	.	TGTGCCACCAGCAGAGATCTGGCTAGCGGGGGGTACAATGAGCAGTTCTTC	CATSRDLASGGYNEQFF
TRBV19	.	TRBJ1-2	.	TGTGCCAGTAGTATCCGTCCCGGGGTAGACTATGGCTACACCTTC	CASSIRPGVDYGYTF
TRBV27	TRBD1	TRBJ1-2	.	TGTGCCAGCAGAAAGGGACAGGGGATACTTGGGGGCTACACCTTC	CASRKGQGILGGYTF
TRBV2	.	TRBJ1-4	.	TGTGCCAGCATCAGGGGAACTAATGAAAAACTGTTTTTT	CASIRGTNEKLFF
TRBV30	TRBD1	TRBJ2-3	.	TGTGCCTGGCAAGACAGGGGGCTAGAAGATACGCAGTATTTT	CAWQDRGLEDTQYF
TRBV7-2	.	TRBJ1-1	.	TGTGCCAGCAGATATTCGGGGGGGAGCACTGAAGCTTTCTTT	CASRYSGGSTEAFF
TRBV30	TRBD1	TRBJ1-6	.	TGTGCCTGGGACGGGACAGGGTATTCACCCCTCCACTTT	CAWDGTGYSPLHF
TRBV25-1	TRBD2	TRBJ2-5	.	TGTGCCAGCAGTGGGTTTGGCGGGGGGGCTGAGACCCAGTACTTC	CASSGFGGGAETQYF
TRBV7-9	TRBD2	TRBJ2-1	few	TGTGCCAGCAGCTTTTCAGCGGGGGCTGAGCAGTTCTTC	CASSFSAGAEQFF
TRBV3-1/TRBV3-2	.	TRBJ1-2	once	TGTGCCAGCAGCCAAGTAGGGGGACGGCTGGCCCCGGGCTACACCTTC	CASSQVGGRLAPGYTF
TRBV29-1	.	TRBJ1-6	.	TGCAGCGCCTCCGGGGGGCGAAATTCACCCCTCCACTTT	CSASGGRNSPLHF
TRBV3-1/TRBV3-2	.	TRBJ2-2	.	TGTGCCAGCAGCCAAGCTGGAGGGGGCGGTCACACCGGGGAGCTGTTTTTT	CASSQAGGGGHTGELFF
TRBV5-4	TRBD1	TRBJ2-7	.	TGTGCCAGCAGCTTCACAGGGGGGATGAACGAGCAGTACTTC	CASSFTGGMNEQYF
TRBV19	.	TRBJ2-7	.	TGTGCCACGAGGCCCACAGCGGCCTCCTACGAGCAGTACTTC	CATRPTAASYEQYF
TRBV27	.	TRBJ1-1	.	TGTGCCAGCAGTTTATCAGGGGACTTAGTTTTTGAAGCTTTCTTT	CASSLSGDLVFEAFF
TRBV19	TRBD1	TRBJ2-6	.	TGTGCCAGTAGTTTAGGGGACAGGAGAGCTCTGCGGGCCAACGTCCTGACTTTC	CASSLGDRRALRANVLTF
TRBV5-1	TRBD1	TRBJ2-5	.	TGCGCCAGCAGCTTTAACCGGGACAGGGGTGAGACCCAGTACTTC	CASSFNRDRGETQYF
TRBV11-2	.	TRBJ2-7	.	TGTGCCAGCAGCTTCCCCGTGCTGGGGCTGACCTACGAGCAGTACTTC	CASSFPVLGLTYEQYF
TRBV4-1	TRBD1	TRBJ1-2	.	TGCGCCAGCAGCCAAGCCTTACAGGGGGCGGACTATGGCTACACCTTC	CASSQALQGADYGYTF
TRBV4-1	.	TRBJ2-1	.	TGCGCCAGCAGCCAAGTCGCGACTACGTACAATGAGCAGTTCTTC	CASSQVATTYNEQFF
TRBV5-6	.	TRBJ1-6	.	TGTGCCAGCAGCTCACGCCAGACAGGTTTTAATTCACCCCTCCACTTT	CASSSRQTGFNSPLHF
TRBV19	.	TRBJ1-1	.	TGTGCCAGTAGTTTTGGCACTACGAACACTGAAGCTTTCTTT	CASSFGTTNTEAFF
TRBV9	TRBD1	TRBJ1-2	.	TGTGCCAGCAGCGTAGAAGGGACAGGCTATGGCTACACCTTC	CASSVEGTGYGYTF
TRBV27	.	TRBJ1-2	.	TGTGCCAGCAGTCCTCGGGGGGCTAGCTATGGCTACACCTTC	CASSPRGASYGYTF
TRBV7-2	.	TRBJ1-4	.	TGTGCCAGCAGCCCGGTCGCGGGGGGCATTAGAAATGAAAAACTGTTTTTT	CASSPVAGGIRNEKLFF
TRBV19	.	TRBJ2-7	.	TGTGCCAGTAGTATGGCAGGGGCGCTGGACGAGCAGTACTTC	CASSMAGALDEQYF
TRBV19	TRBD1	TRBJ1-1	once	TGTGCCAGTAAGGGGGACAGCTCGATGAACACTGAAGCTTTCTTT	CASKGDSSMNTEAFF
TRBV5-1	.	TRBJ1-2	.	TGCGCCAGCAGCTTGTTCAACGCACTAAACTATGGCTACACCTTC	CASSLFNALNYGYTF
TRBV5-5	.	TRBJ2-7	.	TGTGCCAGCAGCCATATTTACTCTAGGAACGAGCAGTACTTC	CASSHIYSRNEQYF
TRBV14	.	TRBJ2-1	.	TGTGCCAGCAGCCAAGAGGAAGCGGCTCCGGTCTTC	CASSQEEAAPVF